These 15 T cell receptor beta chains originate from one sample sequenced in a study of shared clonotypes between healthy human individuals. The assay was immunoSEQ multiplex PCR, and TCRdb's table has in-frame clones only and misses some. This sample yields over 400,000 clones, of which around four fifths are seen a single time; more than 10% belongs to the top ten. Material: PBMCs. The receptors here all came from a woman in her thirties or forties in good health. Some clones in this sample may be carry-over from other donors' samples.

The genes are TRBV10-3 and TRBJ2-3; 15 bases match TRBD2. The V segment lost 5 bases and the J segment 3 bases; nucleotides outside the gene matches: 9. The V gene's germline CDR1 is ENHRY and CDR2 SYGVKD. There are 18 residues in the CDR3. CDR3 protein: CAISTRTSGRANTDTQYF. CDR3 in DNA: TGTGCCATCAGTACGAGGACTAGCGGGAGGGCCAATACAGATACGCAGTATTTT.

The rearrangement uses TRBV19 and TRBJ1-4; D is perhaps TRBD1 (6 bases). CDR1 and CDR2 (germline): LNHDA, SQIVND (reference sequence). V shed 4 bases and J shed 11 bases, with 11 bases lying between them. The CDR3 totals 12 residues. The CDR3 loop is CASSTPGQKLFF. As DNA, the CDR3 is TGTGCCAGTAGTACACCTGGACAGAAACTGTTTTTT.

V and J are TRBV19 and TRBJ2-7, with a tentative D call TRBD2 (6 bases). Trimming took 2 bases from V and 5 from J, leaving 10 bases between them. This CDR3 spans 13 amino acids. Looked up from germline, CDR1 is LNHDA and CDR2 is SQIVND (reference sequence). The CDR3 region is CASSIRERDEQYF. CDR3 in DNA: TGTGCCAGTAGTATACGGGAGAGGGACGAGCAGTACTTC.

This sequence joins TRBV7-2 and TRBJ1-5; D not certain. CDR1 is SGHTA, CDR2 FQGNSA, per germline. The CDR3 runs 13 residues. The V end was cut by 4 bases, the J end by 7 bases, with 11 bases between. CDR3 sequence reads: CASSSTSGQPQHF. Here the CDR3 DNA reads TGTGCCAGCAGCTCAACTTCGGGGCAGCCCCAGCATTTT.

The rearrangement links TRBV7-2 to TRBJ2-1; D is undetermined. The length of the CDR3 is 17 residues. The V and J ends lost 1 base and 6 bases respectively, with 19 bases between them. Germline loops: CDR1 SGHTA, CDR2 FQGNSA. The CDR3 protein is CASSLDGPRQYPNEQFF. CDR3 sequence (DNA): TGTGCCAGCAGCTTAGATGGACCACGCCAATACCCCAATGAGCAGTTCTTC.

For this clone: The junction shows a germline mismatch at one end, possibly a read error. The chain employs TRBV5-6 and TRBJ2-7, with 8 positions matching TRBD1. CDR3 length equals 15 residues. Germline assignment: CDR1 SGHDT and CDR2 YYEEEE. CDR3 in amino acids: CASSSKRTGSRKQYF. CDR3 in DNA: TGTGCCAGCAGCTCAAAGAGGACAGGGAGCCGCAAGCAATACTTC.

As regards this clone: An end of the junction does not agree with germline; a read error may underlie this. This chain connects TRBV5-1 to TRBJ1-2, with TRBD1 identical over 10 bases. The CDR3 spans 16 residues. Germline lookup yields CDR1 SGHRS and CDR2 YFSETQ. The CDR3 nucleotides read TGTGCCAGCAGCCTATGGGGGACAGGGGATTCCTATGGCTACACCTTC. It encodes CASSLWGTGDSYGYTF. Full variable domain (outside the CDR3, taken from reference TRBV5-1 and TRBJ1-2): KAGVTQTPRYLIKTRGQQVTLSCSPISGHRSVSWYQQTPGQGLQFLFEYFSETQRNKGNFPGRFSGRQFSNSRSEMNVSTLELGDSALYLCASSLWGTGDSYGYTFGSGTRLTVV.

This clone was seen a single time. V and J are TRBV4-2 and TRBJ2-3; D remains ambiguous. Germline V gene data show CDR1 as LGHNA and CDR2 as YNFKEQ. This CDR3 spans 15 amino acids. With 4 bases removed from V and 0 bases from J, the gap between germline ends came to 11 bases. The CDR3: CASSLTFSSTDTQYF. For the CDR3, the DNA is TGTGCCAGCAGCCTGACGTTCTCTAGCACAGATACGCAGTATTTT.

The chain has TRBV7-8 and TRBJ2-7; a weak D match, TRBD2 (6 bases). This CDR3 is 15 amino acids long. In germline, CDR1 is SGHVS, CDR2 FQNEAQ. The V end lost 0 bases, the J end lost 8 bases, and 17 bases lay between the germline ends. The CDR3 bases are TGTGCCAGCAGCTTAGCAGGAACCCGGGACTCAAAGCAGTACTTC. This codes for CASSLAGTRDSKQYF.

The genes are TRBV5-1 and TRBJ2-5, with TRBD2 matching over 8 bases. Germline lookup yields CDR1 SGHRS and CDR2 YFSETQ. The CDR3 totals 16 residues. V was pared by 4 bases and J by 1 base, with 9 bases of the junction left unmatched. CDR3 in DNA: TGCGCCAGCAGCCCGGTCGGACTAGCTGTCCAAGAGACCCAGTACTTC. This encodes CASSPVGLAVQETQYF. Using reference TRBV5-1 and TRBJ2-5 for the parts outside the CDR3, the full variable domain is KAGVTQTPRYLIKTRGQQVTLSCSPISGHRSVSWYQQTPGQGLQFLFEYFSETQRNKGNFPGRFSGRQFSNSRSEMNVSTLELGDSALYLCASSPVGLAVQETQYFGPGTRLLVL.

V is TRBV14 and J is TRBJ2-1; the D gene is possibly TRBD1 (6 bases). The CDR3 is made up of 13 amino acids. The V end lost 5 bases, the J end lost 8 bases, and 13 bases lay between the germline ends. Looked up from germline, CDR1 is SGHDN and CDR2 is FVKESK. The CDR3 is CASSTQQGYEQFF. The CDR3 DNA is TGTGCCAGCAGCACACAACAGGGTTATGAGCAGTTCTTC.

This clone was seen a handful of times. The chain carries TRBV5-1 and TRBJ1-2; 7 positions match TRBD1. J lost 4 bases, V lost 2 bases, and 8 bases had no gene match. This CDR3 region has 15 residues. The germline V gene encodes CDR1 SGHRS and CDR2 YFSETQ. CDR3 nucleotide sequence: TGCGCCAGCAGCTTAGACGCCGGGACAGCCTATGGCTACACCTTC. The encoded protein is CASSLDAGTAYGYTF.

This CDR3 is CASSLGADFSTDTQYF. The CDR3 nucleotides read TGCGCCAGCAGCTTGGGGGCCGACTTTAGCACAGATACGCAGTATTTT. The chain combines TRBV5-1 with TRBJ2-3; no clear D gene. V was trimmed by 0 bases and J by 0 bases, leaving 11 bases between them. Looked up from germline, CDR1 is SGHRS and CDR2 is YFSETQ. CDR3 length: 16 residues.

The CDR3 nucleotides read TGTGCCAGCCCGCCTGTGGACGGCATTGCAGATACGCAGTATTTT. Amino acid sequence: CASPPVDGIADTQYF. The J gene is TRBJ2-3, the V gene TRBV7-9; no firm D call. The CDR3 runs 15 residues. The V gene's germline CDR1 is SEHNR and CDR2 FQNEAQ (reference sequence). Trimming left V 8 bases short and J 4 bases short, with 19 bases between.

This sequence joins TRBV11-1 and TRBJ2-1, with D tentatively TRBD1 or TRBD2 (6 bases each). The V end was cut by 1 base, the J end by 8 bases, with 21 bases between. The germline gives CDR1 SGHAT, CDR2 FQDESV (reference sequence). The CDR3 has 17 amino acids. The CDR3 here is CASSLVGGSNPRYEQFF. CDR3 nucleotide sequence: TGTGCCAGCAGCTTAGTGGGGGGCAGCAACCCGAGGTATGAGCAGTTCTTC.